The 3 T cell receptor beta chains in this list originate from one sample, sequenced in a study of shared clonotypes between healthy human individuals. The repertoire was sequenced with immunoSEQ multiplex PCR; TCRdb's copy has only in-frame clones and lacks some. The table includes around 700,000 clones, just over 90% detected once. The naive CD8 subset, CD45RO-negative cells positively selected for CCR7, excluded terminally differentiated effector memory CD45RA+ cells. Sequenced material: naive CD8+ T cells sorted from blood. The receptor source for this set is a man under 40 in good health.

The rearrangement joins TRBV29-1 to TRBJ2-1, with D perhaps matching TRBD1 (5 bases). Trimming removed 3 bases from V and 5 bases from J, with 20 bases in between. This CDR3 contains 16 residues. Germline loops: CDR1 SQVTM, CDR2 ANQGSEA. CDR3 in DNA: TGCAGCGTTGAGGGCAGGCGGACACCCTTGGACAATGAGCAGTTCTTC. This gives the protein CSVEGRRTPLDNEQFF.

The J gene is TRBJ1-2, the V gene TRBV11-2; D is perhaps TRBD1 (5 bases). Germline V gene sequence: CDR1 SGHAT, CDR2 FQNNGV. V lost 9 bases to trimming and J lost 6 bases, with 26 bases between them. This CDR3 has 16 amino acids. CDR3 sequence (DNA): TGTGCCAGTAACGGCCCGGGACCTATGGCAAGGGATGGCTACACCTTC. This codes for CASNGPGPMARDGYTF.

This rearrangement joins TRBV11-2 to TRBJ1-5, with D hard to call. CDR3 length equals 14 residues. The germline V gene has CDR1 SGHAT and CDR2 FQNNGV. Trimming removed 1 base at V and 4 bases at J, with 8 bases between. This CDR3 reads CASSLGEGNQPQHF. Written as DNA, the CDR3 is TGTGCCAGCAGCTTAGGGGAAGGAAATCAGCCCCAGCATTTT.